These 27 T cell receptor beta chains came from one sample sequenced in a study of T cell repertoires in cytomegalovirus infection. TCRdb used MiXCR to reprocess the reads, holding one entry per CDR3 protein. The top ten hold over 15% of the sample, which has around 310,000 distinct CDR3 sequences, 25% to 30% seen once. No antigen has been identified for these receptors. Sample: cultured PBMCs, taken from culture after CMV antigen stimulation. These receptor sequences come from a human donor in good health (CMV status not recorded). Some clones in this sample may be carry-over from other donors' samples.

This sequence joins TRBV24-1 and TRBJ2-7, with TRBD1 identical over 12 bases. Germline lookup yields CDR1 KGHDR and CDR2 SFDVKD. V was pared by 0 bases and J by 3 bases, with 8 bases of the junction left unmatched. This CDR3 has 18 amino acids. CDR3: CATSDLRGDRGLFYEQYF. Here the CDR3 DNA reads TGTGCCACCAGTGATTTGCGTGGGGACAGGGGGCTTTTCTACGAGCAGTACTTC.

The V call is TRBV7-2, the J call TRBJ2-5, with D possibly being TRBD2 (5 bases). V was cut by 5 bases and J by 3 bases, with 13 bases left in between. Germline V CDR1 and CDR2: SGHTA, FQGNSA. The CDR3 is 14 residues long. CDR3 sequence reads: CASSPRSAEETQYF. In DNA, the CDR3 is TGTGCCAGCAGCCCAAGGTCAGCGGAAGAGACCCAGTACTTC.

This clonotype came up a few times. This chain joins TRBV7-3 and TRBJ2-7; D is possibly TRBD1 or TRBD2 (5 bases each). The CDR3 is made up of 13 amino acids. The germline V gene has CDR1 SGHTA and CDR2 FQGTGA. Trimming cost V 5 bases and J 5 bases, with 13 bases left between them. In nucleotides, the CDR3 is TGTGCCAGCAGCACCCGGGACGGGAACGAGCAGTACTTC. Translated: CASSTRDGNEQYF.

There are many counts of this clonotype. The gene calls are TRBV6-1 and TRBJ2-1, with TRBD2 identical over 13 bases. J was trimmed by 8 bases and V by 6 bases; bases with no gene match: 7. Germline CDR1 and CDR2: MNHNS and SASEGT. This CDR3 comprises 15 residues. This CDR3 reads CASRPGLAGVYEQFF. For the CDR3, the DNA is TGTGCCAGCAGACCTGGACTAGCGGGAGTCTATGAGCAGTTCTTC.

In this sample, this clonotype turned up a few times. V and J are TRBV12-5 and TRBJ1-1, with D possibly TRBD1 on 6 matching bases. V was cut by 6 bases and J by 5 bases, with 16 bases left in between. Germline CDR1 LGHNT, CDR2 FRNRAP. The CDR3 is 14 residues long. The CDR3 DNA is TGTGCTAGTGGCTTAGCAGGGGTTGGGACTGAAGCTTTCTTT. This encodes CASGLAGVGTEAFF.

This clonotype was seen only a few times. The CDR3 sequence is CASSYDSGPYEQYF. The CDR3 DNA reads TGTGCCAGCAGTTACGATTCAGGGCCCTACGAGCAGTACTTC. V is TRBV6-5 and J is TRBJ2-7, with a weak D call TRBD1 (5 bases). Per the germline V gene, CDR1 is MNHEY and CDR2 is SVGAGI. This CDR3 spans 14 amino acids. The germline V and J ends were trimmed by 2 bases and 2 bases, with 10 bases remaining between them.

This sequence joins TRBV19 and TRBJ1-5, with D possibly matching TRBD1 (5 bases). Germline values: CDR1 LNHDA, CDR2 SQIVND (reference sequence). Trimming shortened V by 7 bases and J by 0 bases, and 22 bases separated the two germline ends. The CDR3 runs to 18 residues. The CDR3, as DNA: TGTGCCAGTACCCGTGGGGCAGGCGCCCCGGATAGCAATCAGCCCCAGCATTTT. This codes for CASTRGAGAPDSNQPQHF.

This clonotype has a handful of counts. This sequence joins TRBV7-4 and TRBJ1-1, with D possibly being TRBD1 (5 bases). Germline V gene data show CDR1 as SGHVT and CDR2 as SQSDAQ. The CDR3 has 14 amino acids. V was trimmed by 2 bases and J by 5 bases, leaving 12 bases between them. This CDR3 reads CASSLQGRWTEAFF. The DNA of the CDR3 is TGTGCCAGCAGCTTACAGGGTCGGTGGACTGAAGCTTTCTTT.

The V gene is TRBV7-9, the J gene TRBJ2-3; D possibly corresponds to TRBD2 (6 bases). V was clipped by 5 bases and J by 2 bases, with 20 bases between them. Germline V gene sequence: CDR1 SEHNR, CDR2 FQNEAQ (reference sequence). This CDR3 spans 17 amino acids. The CDR3 region has the DNA TGTGCCAGCAGCGTCCGGGACTCGAAACCTTACACAGATACGCAGTATTTT. It specifies CASSVRDSKPYTDTQYF.

The rearrangement links TRBV10-3 to TRBJ1-1, with a tentative D call TRBD1 (6 bases). The CDR3 has 13 residues. V dropped 8 bases and J dropped 4 bases, with 14 bases sitting between them. CDR1 is ENHRY, CDR2 SYGVKD, per germline. This CDR3 is CAISGRGGTEAFF. The DNA for the CDR3 is TGTGCCATCTCTGGCAGGGGAGGCACTGAAGCTTTCTTT.

V and J are TRBV19 and TRBJ2-5; D is perhaps TRBD1 (6 bases). Germline CDR1 LNHDA, CDR2 SQIVND (reference sequence). The length of the CDR3 is 14 residues. Trimming took 3 bases from V and 4 from J, leaving 12 bases between them. CDR3 sequence: CASSIRGRGETQYF. CDR3 sequence (DNA): TGTGCCAGTAGTATCAGGGGTCGGGGAGAGACCCAGTACTTC.

This sequence joins TRBV4-2 and TRBJ2-5, with TRBD1 as a possible D gene (6 bases). From germline, CDR1 is LGHNA and CDR2 YNFKEQ. Deletions cut 0 bases from V and 4 bases from J, with 12 bases between. The CDR3 covers 15 residues. CDR3 coding DNA: TGTGCCAGCAGCCAAGATCTCCAGGGGCGAGAGACCCAGTACTTC. Translated: CASSQDLQGRETQYF.

This clonotype was picked up many times. The CDR3 DNA reads TGTGCCAGCAGCTGGGGACAGGGGGCTGAAGCTTTCTTT. Translating gives CASSWGQGAEAFF. The chain is built from TRBV7-3 and TRBJ1-1, with 11 bases identical to TRBD1. V dropped 4 bases and J dropped 6; count of bases not matched to a gene: 1. Looked up from germline, CDR1 is SGHTA and CDR2 is FQGTGA. The CDR3 is 13 residues long.

In its sample, this clonotype was seen a few times. The rearrangement links TRBV3-1 to TRBJ1-3; D might be TRBD1 (6 bases). The germline CDR1 and CDR2 sequences are LGHDT and YNNKEL (reference sequence). V lost 3 bases to trimming and J lost 4 bases, with 16 bases between them. The CDR3 covers 16 residues. The CDR3 spells CASSHRLGAVGNTIYF. The CDR3 nucleotides are TGTGCCAGCAGCCATCGGCTGGGGGCGGTCGGAAACACCATATATTTT.

This clonotype was seen only a few times. The chain has TRBV27 and TRBJ1-6; D uncertain. Trimming shortened V by 6 bases and J by 0 bases, and 12 bases separated the two germline ends. This CDR3 has 16 amino acids. Germline V lookup: CDR1 MNHEY, CDR2 SMNVEV (reference sequence). The CDR3 is CASRATYTSYNSPLHF. CDR3 DNA: TGTGCCAGCAGGGCCACTTACACCTCCTATAATTCACCCCTCCACTTT.

The CDR3 coding sequence is TGTGCCAGCAGTGATAGGGCGAGCACTGAAGCTTTCTTT. This codes for CASSDRASTEAFF. The chain couples TRBV2 to TRBJ1-1; D gene ambiguous. Germline values: CDR1 SNHLY, CDR2 FYNNEI. V gave up 3 bases and J gave up 4 bases, with 9 bases separating them. There are 13 residues in the CDR3.

This clonotype has at least ten counts. The rearrangement uses TRBV11-3 and TRBJ2-7; TRBD2 might be the D (5 bases). Trimming stripped 4 bases from V and 0 bases from J, with 7 bases between. The CDR3 covers 13 residues. Looked up from germline, CDR1 is SGHNT and CDR2 is YENEEA. The CDR3 nucleotides read TGTGCCAGCAGCTATGGACTCTCCTACGAGCAGTACTTC. This translates into CASSYGLSYEQYF.

This clonotype was picked up many times. The chain recombines TRBV27 with TRBJ1-6; D might be TRBD1 (5 bases). Germline V CDR1 and CDR2: MNHEY, SMNVEV (reference sequence). This CDR3 is built from 20 residues. The V and J ends lost 6 bases and 4 bases respectively, with 28 bases between them. Here the CDR3 reads CASSPIPRDAYQAYNSPLHF. CDR3 DNA sequence: TGTGCCAGCAGCCCTATCCCCCGGGACGCATACCAGGCTTATAATTCACCCCTCCACTTT.

This rearrangement joins TRBV5-4 to TRBJ2-7, with D unclear. The germline gives CDR1 SGHNT, CDR2 YYREEE (reference sequence). V shed 3 bases and J shed 2 bases, with 12 bases lying between them. This CDR3 contains 14 residues. The CDR3 DNA reads TGTGCCAGCAGCTACTTAGCAAGTCCCTACGAGCAGTACTTC. This sequence encodes CASSYLASPYEQYF.

V gene TRBV12-3 or TRBV12-4 combines with J gene TRBJ1-6; the D is unclear. This CDR3 region has 13 residues. The V end lost 4 bases, the J end lost 10 bases, and 11 bases lay between the germline ends. The CDR3 nucleotides read TGTGCCAGCAGTTCCGCCGATGTCTCACCCCTCCACTTT. Translating gives CASSSADVSPLHF.

CDR3 sequence: CASSSARGGADSPLHF. The CDR3 bases are TGTGCCAGCAGCTCGGCCCGAGGGGGCGCGGATTCACCCCTCCACTTT. The rearrangement links TRBV11-1 to TRBJ1-6, with 7 bases fitting TRBD1. Germline V gene sequence: CDR1 SGHAT, CDR2 FQDESV (reference sequence). The CDR3 sequence is 16 residues long. J gave up 8 bases and V 4 bases, and 11 bases lay outside the gene matches. The full variable domain, completed using reference TRBV11-1 and TRBJ1-6, is EAEVAQSPRYKITEKSQAVAFWCDPISGHATLYWYRQILGQGPELLVQFQDESVVDDSQLPKDRFSAERLKGVDSTLKIQPAELGDSAMYLCASSSARGGADSPLHFGNGTRLTVT.

This clonotype appeared a single time. V and J are TRBV6-5 and TRBJ2-1, with 11 bases fitting TRBD2. Looked up from germline, CDR1 is MNHEY and CDR2 is SVGAGI. J gave up 7 bases and V 4 bases, and 9 bases lay outside the gene matches. There are 16 residues in the CDR3. CDR3 sequence (DNA): TGTGCCAGCAGTTCCCTTAGCGGGAGGGCGGATAATGAGCAGTTCTTC. It codes for CASSSLSGRADNEQFF.

The chain links TRBV6-6 to TRBJ1-5; D may be TRBD1 (5 bases). Germline V gene lookup returns CDR1 MNHNY and CDR2 SVGAGI (reference sequence). CDR3 length: 15 residues. V lost 5 bases to trimming and J lost 3 bases, with 14 bases between them. Here the CDR3 DNA reads TGTGCCAGCAGTCCGATCGACAGCCTCAATCAGCCCCAGCATTTT. It codes for CASSPIDSLNQPQHF.

The chain is built from TRBV14 and TRBJ1-5; the D is unclear. Between the trimmed V and J ends, which lost 1 base and 5 bases, there was a span of 6 bases. This CDR3 comprises 13 residues. Germline values: CDR1 SGHDN, CDR2 FVKESK. The CDR3, as DNA: TGTGCCAGCAGCCAAGTCGCGGATCAGCCCCAGCATTTT. It is translated as CASSQVADQPQHF.

This clonotype was counted many times. The V and J genes are TRBV6-1 and TRBJ2-7, with 9 bases matching TRBD1. This CDR3 has 16 residues. Trimming took 5 bases from V and 2 from J; bases not matched to a gene: 10. CDR1 and CDR2 from the germline V gene are MNHNS and SASEGT. CDR3 bases: TGTGCCAGCAGTCCCTCCTCTGGGACAGGGACCTACGAGCAGTACTTC. Protein sequence: CASSPSSGTGTYEQYF.

The chain employs TRBV5-1 and TRBJ2-5; D may be TRBD1 or TRBD2 (5 bases each). The length of the CDR3 is 15 residues. Per germline, CDR1 SGHRS and CDR2 YFSETQ. Trimming left V 4 bases short and J 0 bases short, with 13 bases between. This chain's CDR3 is CASSRGSGHQETQYF. In nucleotides, the CDR3 is TGCGCCAGCAGCCGAGGATCGGGGCACCAAGAGACCCAGTACTTC.

This clonotype has more than one count but fewer than ten. The genes are TRBV7-2 and TRBJ2-3; D remains unclear. The CDR3 loop spans 14 amino acids. The V gene lost 5 bases and the J gene lost 5 bases, with 14 bases spanning the gap. The V gene's germline CDR1 is SGHTA and CDR2 FQGNSA. CDR3 region: CASSRRNIVDTQYF. The CDR3 bases are TGTGCCAGCAGCCGGAGAAACATCGTAGATACGCAGTATTTT. Together with reference TRBV7-2 and TRBJ2-3, the CDR3 gives the full variable domain: GAGVSQSPSNKVTEKGKDVELRCDPISGHTALYWYRQSLGQGLEFLIYFQGNSAPDKSGLPSDRFSAERTGGSVSTLTIQRTQQEDSAVYLCASSRRNIVDTQYFGPGTRLTVL.